The following is a T cell receptor (beta chain) sequence with its context. The clone's antigen remains unknown. The sample holds no much larger clone one base away, and base qualities are not on file. The germline V gene supplies CDR1 MNHEY and CDR2 SVGEGT. Taken from cysteine to phenylalanine, the CDR3 has 16 residues. Only the CDR3 DNA stays, 48 bases, in frame from base 1. Relative to germline, V is 2 bases shorter and J is 8 bases shorter, with 21 bases between their ends. This record belongs to a study of blood T cell repertoires in COVID-19 (TCRdb year 2020). Broadly, across the study: Collaborator samples came from the United States, Italy and Spain and covered acute and convalescent phases of COVID-19. The prospective study material was composed of cDNA or gDNA derived from T cells, B-cell-depleted T cells, or PBMCs. The samples were drawn from the first 160 participants of the ongoing ImmuneRACE study and from under 1,500 subjects provided by 6 global collaborators. The repertoires were released in a freely available public database intended as a resource for research on the immune response to SARS-CoV-2. HLA class I and class II types, where available, came from metadata supplied by the sample provider rather than from assay-based typing. Nearly every sample came with metadata listing a de-identified subject ID, COVID-19 status, age in years and sex. The dataset comprised deeply sampled blood TCRbeta repertoires from subjects exposed to, actively infected with, or recovered from COVID-19.

TCRbeta CDR3 regions were amplified from genomic DNA using the immunoSEQ Assay, a bias-controlled multiplex PCR. The study's processing was this. The number of nucleated cells in each sample was estimated by amplification of reference gene primers within the assay. To quantify the absolute abundance of each unique TCRbeta CDR3 rearrangement, sequence reads were collapsed and filtered. For each sample, productive Simpson clonality was calculated as the square root of Simpson's diversity index across productive rearrangements. In TCRdb, the immuneACCESS table is reduced to in-frame sequences with V and J assigned. These tables do not hold every clone; where another copy was compared, an unresolved V gene accounts for under half, and the others remain unexplained. That table furnishes V, J and clone size, whereas the DNA furnished D and trimming. The sample table holds around 290,000 clones, of which around 90% were seen once. Approximately 1% of the sample lies in the top ten.

Participants in the prospective study were enrolled through a virtual design, were aged roughly 18 to 95 years, and lived in 20 to 30 United States geographic areas. To assign participants to cohorts, the prospective study relied on clinical history that participants themselves reported in a screening survey and a study questionnaire. Recovered participants in ImmuneRACE Cohort 3 were defined as having two consecutive negative NP/OP PCR tests, clearance from a healthcare professional, or resolution of symptoms. In the prospective study, whole blood, serum and a nasopharyngeal or oropharyngeal swab were collected from each participant by mobile phlebotomists. Over an approximately 2-month period, participants in the prospective study had the option of providing additional blood draws and questionnaires. Before DNA extraction, prospective study blood samples were shipped either frozen or at room temperature.

The research as a whole found: The quantity of clinical and demographic metadata differed by source and by participant and was supplied without curation.

Sequencing was carried out using PBMCs or T cells enriched from blood (not recorded which). This receptor was taken from a woman in her 30s who had recovered from COVID-19. The V and J genes are TRBV6-2 or TRBV6-3 and TRBJ1-2, and perhaps TRBD1 as D gene, on 5 matching bases. The CDR3 is CASSYGLMGLSFGYTF. The DNA sequence is as follows: TGTGCCAGCAGTTACGGATTGATGGGGCTGAGCTTCGGCTACACCTTC.